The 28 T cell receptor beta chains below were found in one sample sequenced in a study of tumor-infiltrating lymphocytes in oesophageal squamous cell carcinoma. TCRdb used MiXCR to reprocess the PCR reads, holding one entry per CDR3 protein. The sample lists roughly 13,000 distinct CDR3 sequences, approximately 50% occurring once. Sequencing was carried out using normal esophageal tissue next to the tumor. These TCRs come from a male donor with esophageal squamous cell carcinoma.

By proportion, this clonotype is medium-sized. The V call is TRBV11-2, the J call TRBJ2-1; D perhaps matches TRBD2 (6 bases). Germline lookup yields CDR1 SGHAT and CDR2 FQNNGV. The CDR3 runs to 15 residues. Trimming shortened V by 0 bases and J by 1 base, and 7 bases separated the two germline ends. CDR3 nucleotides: TGTGCCAGCAGCTTAGAGGGAGGTTCCTACAATGAGCAGTTCTTC. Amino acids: CASSLEGGSYNEQFF.

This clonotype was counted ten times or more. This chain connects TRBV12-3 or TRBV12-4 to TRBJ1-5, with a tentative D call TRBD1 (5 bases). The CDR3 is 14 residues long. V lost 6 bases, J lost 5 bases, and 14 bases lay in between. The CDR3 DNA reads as TGTGCCAGCAGATTCGGGACTTTGTATCAGCCCCAGCATTTT. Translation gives CASRFGTLYQPQHF.

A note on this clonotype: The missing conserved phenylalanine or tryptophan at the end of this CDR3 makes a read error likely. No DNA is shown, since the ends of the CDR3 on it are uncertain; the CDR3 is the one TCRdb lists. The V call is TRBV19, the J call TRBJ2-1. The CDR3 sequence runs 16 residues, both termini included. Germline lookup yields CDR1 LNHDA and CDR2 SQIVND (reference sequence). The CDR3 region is CASSMEGRRYGYTFGS.

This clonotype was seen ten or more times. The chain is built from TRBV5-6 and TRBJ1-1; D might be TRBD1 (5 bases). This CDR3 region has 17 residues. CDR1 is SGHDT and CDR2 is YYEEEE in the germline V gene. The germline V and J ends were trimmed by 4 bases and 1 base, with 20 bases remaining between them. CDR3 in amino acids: CASSEPGPLAGNTEAFF. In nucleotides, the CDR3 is TGTGCCAGCAGCGAACCGGGACCGCTAGCTGGGAACACTGAAGCTTTCTTT.

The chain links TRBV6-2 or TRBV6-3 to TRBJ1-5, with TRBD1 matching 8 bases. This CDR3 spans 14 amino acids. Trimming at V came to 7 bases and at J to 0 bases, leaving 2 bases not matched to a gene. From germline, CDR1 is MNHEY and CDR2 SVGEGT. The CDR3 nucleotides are TGTGCCAGCAATGACAGGGGTAGCAATCAGCCCCAGCATTTT. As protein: CASNDRGSNQPQHF.

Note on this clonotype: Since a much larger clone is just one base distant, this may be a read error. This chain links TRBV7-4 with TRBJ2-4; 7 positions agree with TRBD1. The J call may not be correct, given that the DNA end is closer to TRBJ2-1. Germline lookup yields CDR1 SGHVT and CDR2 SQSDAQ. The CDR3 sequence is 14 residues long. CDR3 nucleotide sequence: TGTGCCAGCAGCTTAGCCGGGACAGACGAGACCCAGTTCTTC. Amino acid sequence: CASSLAGTDETQFF.

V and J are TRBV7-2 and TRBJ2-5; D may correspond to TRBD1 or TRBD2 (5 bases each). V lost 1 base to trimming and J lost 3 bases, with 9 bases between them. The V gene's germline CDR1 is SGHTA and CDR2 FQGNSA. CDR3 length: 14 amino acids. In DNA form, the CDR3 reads TGTGCCAGCAGCTTAGTTCTGGGGGAAGAGACCCAGTACTTC. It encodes CASSLVLGEETQYF.

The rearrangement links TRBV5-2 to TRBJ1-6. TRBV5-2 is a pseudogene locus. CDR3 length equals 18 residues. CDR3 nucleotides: TGTGCCAGCAGCTTGCAGCTATCCCCAACCCTCTGGGGTTCACCCCTCCACTTC. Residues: CASSLQLSPTLWGSPLHF.

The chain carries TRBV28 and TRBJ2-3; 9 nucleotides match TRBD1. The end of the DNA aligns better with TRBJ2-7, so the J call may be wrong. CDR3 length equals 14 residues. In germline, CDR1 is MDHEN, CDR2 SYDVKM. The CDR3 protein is CASKHRDRVGEQYF. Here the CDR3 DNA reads TGTGCCAGCAAACACCGGGACAGGGTGGGGGAGCAGTACTTC.

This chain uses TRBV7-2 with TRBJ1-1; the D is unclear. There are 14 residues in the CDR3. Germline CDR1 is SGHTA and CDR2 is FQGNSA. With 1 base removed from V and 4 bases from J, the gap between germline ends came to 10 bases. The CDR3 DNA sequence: TGTGCCAGCAGCTTAGGTTCGGCGGGCACTGAAGCTTTCTTT. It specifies CASSLGSAGTEAFF. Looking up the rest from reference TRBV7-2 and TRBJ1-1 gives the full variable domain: GAGVSQSPSNKVTEKGKDVELRCDPISGHTALYWYRQSLGQGLEFLIYFQGNSAPDKSGLPSDRFSAERTGGSVSTLTIQRTQQEDSAVYLCASSLGSAGTEAFFGQGTRLTVV.

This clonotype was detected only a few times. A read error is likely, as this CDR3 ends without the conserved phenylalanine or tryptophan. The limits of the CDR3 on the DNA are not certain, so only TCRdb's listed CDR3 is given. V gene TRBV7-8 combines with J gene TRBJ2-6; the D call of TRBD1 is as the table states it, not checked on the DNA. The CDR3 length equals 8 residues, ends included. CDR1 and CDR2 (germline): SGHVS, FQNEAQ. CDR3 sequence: CASSPLSH.

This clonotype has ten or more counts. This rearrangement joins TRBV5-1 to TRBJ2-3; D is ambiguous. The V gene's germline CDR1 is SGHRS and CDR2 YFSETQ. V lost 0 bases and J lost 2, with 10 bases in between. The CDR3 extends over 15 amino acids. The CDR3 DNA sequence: TGCGCCAGCAGCTTGGTGGGCACCTCCACAGATACGCAGTATTTT. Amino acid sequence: CASSLVGTSTDTQYF.

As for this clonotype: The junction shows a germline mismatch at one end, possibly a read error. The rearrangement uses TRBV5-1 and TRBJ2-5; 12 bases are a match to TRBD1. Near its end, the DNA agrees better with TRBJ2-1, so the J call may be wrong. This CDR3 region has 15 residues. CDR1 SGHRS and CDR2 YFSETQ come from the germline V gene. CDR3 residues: CASSFGTGGYDEQFF. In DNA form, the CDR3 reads TGCGCCAGCAGCTTTGGGACAGGGGGCTACGATGAGCAGTTCTTC.

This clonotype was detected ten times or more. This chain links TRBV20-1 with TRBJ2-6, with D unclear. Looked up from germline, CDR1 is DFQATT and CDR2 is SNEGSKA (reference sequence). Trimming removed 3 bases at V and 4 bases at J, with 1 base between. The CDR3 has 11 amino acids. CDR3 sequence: CSASGANVLTF. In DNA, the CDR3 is TGCAGTGCTAGCGGGGCCAACGTCCTGACTTTC.

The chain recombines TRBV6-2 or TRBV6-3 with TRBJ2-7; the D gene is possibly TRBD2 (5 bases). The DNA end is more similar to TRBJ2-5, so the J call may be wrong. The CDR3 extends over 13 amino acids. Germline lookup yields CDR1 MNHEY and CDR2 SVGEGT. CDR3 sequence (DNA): TGTGCCAGCTTTAGAGGGAGAGGAGAGACCCAGTACTTC. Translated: CASFRGRGETQYF.

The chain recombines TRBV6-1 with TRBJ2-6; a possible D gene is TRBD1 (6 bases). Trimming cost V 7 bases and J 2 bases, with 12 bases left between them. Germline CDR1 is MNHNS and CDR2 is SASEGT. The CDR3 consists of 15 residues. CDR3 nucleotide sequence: TGTGCCAGCACTAAGACAGGTACTGGGGCCAACGTCCTGACTTTC. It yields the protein CASTKTGTGANVLTF.

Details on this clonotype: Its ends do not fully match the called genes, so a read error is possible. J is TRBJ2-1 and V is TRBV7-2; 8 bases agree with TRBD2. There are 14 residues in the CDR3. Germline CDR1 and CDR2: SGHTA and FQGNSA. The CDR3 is CASSLAQTSSGLYF. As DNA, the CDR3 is TGTGCCAGCAGCTTAGCCCAGACCTCTAGCGGGTTGTACTTC. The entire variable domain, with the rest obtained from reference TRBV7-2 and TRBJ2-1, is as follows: GAGVSQSPSNKVTEKGKDVELRCDPISGHTALYWYRQSLGQGLEFLIYFQGNSAPDKSGLPSDRFSAERTGGSVSTLTIQRTQQEDSAVYLCASSLAQTSSGLYFGPGTRLTVL.

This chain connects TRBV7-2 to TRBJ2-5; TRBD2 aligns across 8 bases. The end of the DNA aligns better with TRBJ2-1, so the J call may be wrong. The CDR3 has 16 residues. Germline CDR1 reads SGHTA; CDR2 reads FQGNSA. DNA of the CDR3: TGTGCCAGCAGCTTCCTAGCGGGCCGTGGGGCCAATGAGCAGTTCTTC. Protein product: CASSFLAGRGANEQFF.

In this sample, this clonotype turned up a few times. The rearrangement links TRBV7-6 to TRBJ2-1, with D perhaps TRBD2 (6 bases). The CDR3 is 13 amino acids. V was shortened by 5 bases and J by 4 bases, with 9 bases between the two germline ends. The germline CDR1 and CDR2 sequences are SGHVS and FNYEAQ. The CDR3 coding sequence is TGTGCCAGCAGCAGGCGGGATTACAATGAGCAGTTCTTC. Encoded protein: CASSRRDYNEQFF.

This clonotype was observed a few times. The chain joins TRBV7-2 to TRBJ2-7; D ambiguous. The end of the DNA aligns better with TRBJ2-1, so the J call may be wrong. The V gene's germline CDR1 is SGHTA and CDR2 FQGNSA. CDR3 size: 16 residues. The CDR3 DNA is TGTGCCAGCAGCCCCCCCGTCACTCGCCTGTACAATGAGCAGTTCTTC. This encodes CASSPPVTRLYNEQFF.

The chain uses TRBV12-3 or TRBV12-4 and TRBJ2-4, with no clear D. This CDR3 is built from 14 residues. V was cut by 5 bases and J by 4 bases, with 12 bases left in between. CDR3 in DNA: TGTGCCAGCAGTAAGGACGGGTCAAAAAACATTCAGTACTTC. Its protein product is CASSKDGSKNIQYF.

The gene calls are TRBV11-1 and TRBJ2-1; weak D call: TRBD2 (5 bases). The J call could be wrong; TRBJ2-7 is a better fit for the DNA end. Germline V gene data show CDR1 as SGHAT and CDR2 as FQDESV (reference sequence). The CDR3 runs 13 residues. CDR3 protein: CASSSLRDYEQYF. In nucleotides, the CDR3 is TGTGCCAGCAGCTCCCTCCGGGACTACGAGCAGTACTTC.

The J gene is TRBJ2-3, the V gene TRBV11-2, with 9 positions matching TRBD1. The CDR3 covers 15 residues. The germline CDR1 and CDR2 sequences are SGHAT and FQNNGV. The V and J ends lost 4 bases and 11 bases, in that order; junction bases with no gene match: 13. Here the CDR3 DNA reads TGTGCCAGCAGCTCAGGGACAGGGATTGAGAATGAGCAGTATTTT. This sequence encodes CASSSGTGIENEQYF.

The CDR3 DNA is TGTGCCAGCAGGATGGGACAGGTCTCTGGCTACACCTTC. It yields the protein CASRMGQVSGYTF. V usage is TRBV28 and J usage is TRBJ1-2, with TRBD1 matching 8 bases. Per the germline V gene, CDR1 is MDHEN and CDR2 is SYDVKM. After removal of 6 bases from V and 7 bases from J, the junction contained 7 bases not matched to a gene. The CDR3 has 13 residues.

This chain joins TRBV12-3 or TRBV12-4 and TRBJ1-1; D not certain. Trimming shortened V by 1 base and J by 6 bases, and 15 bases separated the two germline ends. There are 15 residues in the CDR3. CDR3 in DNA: TGTGCCAGCAGTTTAGTTCAAATTGGTTCCTCTGAAGCTTTCTTT. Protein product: CASSLVQIGSSEAFF.

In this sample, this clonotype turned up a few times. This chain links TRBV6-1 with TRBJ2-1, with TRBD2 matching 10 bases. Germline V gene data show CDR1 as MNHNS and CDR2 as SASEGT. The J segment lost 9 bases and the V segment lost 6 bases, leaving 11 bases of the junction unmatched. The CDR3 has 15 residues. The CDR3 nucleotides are TGTGCCAGCAGACGGTCTAGCGGGAGTTTCAGTGAGCAGTTCTTC. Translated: CASRRSSGSFSEQFF.

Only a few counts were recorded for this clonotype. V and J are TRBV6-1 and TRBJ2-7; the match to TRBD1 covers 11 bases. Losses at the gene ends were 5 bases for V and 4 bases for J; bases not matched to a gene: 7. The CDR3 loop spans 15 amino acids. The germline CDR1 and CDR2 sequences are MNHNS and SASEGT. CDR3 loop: CASSNRDRGWYEQYF. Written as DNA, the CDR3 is TGTGCCAGCAGTAACCGGGACAGGGGGTGGTACGAGCAGTACTTC.

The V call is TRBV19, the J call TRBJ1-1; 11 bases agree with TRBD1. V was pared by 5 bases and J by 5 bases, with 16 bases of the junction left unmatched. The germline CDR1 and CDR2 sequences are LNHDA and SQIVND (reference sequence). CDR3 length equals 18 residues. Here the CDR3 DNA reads TGTGCCAGTAGTCGGGATAGTCCCGGGACAGGGGGTTGGACTGAAGCTTTCTTT. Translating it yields CASSRDSPGTGGWTEAFF.